Listed below are T cell receptor beta chains from one sample, sequenced in a study of blood T cell repertoires in COVID-19. Repertoires were generated with immunoSEQ multiplex PCR, while TCRdb's copy carries only in-frame clones and drops some. The sample contains some 320,000 clones, 70% to 90% of which appear only once. The material sequenced was PBMCs or T cells enriched from blood (not recorded which). The origin of the receptors is a woman aged 30 to 39 who had recovered from COVID-19. Both conserved end residues are part of each CDR3. Fields, in order: D gene, V gene, J gene, clone size, CDR3 DNA, CDR3 protein. A D gene is named only where the DNA matches it firmly. Only part of the rows carry a size: once, few, many, or a class if the clone is expanded.

d_call: NA
v_call: TRBV2
j_call: TRBJ1-6
clone_size: once
cdr3_nt: TGTGCCAGCAGTGAAGGTACAGGGCGGAATTCACCCCTCCACTTT
cdr3_aa: CASSEGTGRNSPLHF

d_call: NA
v_call: TRBV21-1
j_call: TRBJ1-5
clone_size: once
cdr3_nt: TGTGCCAGCAGCAAGAGTAAGGGCCGCCAGGGTCAGCCCCAGCATTTT
cdr3_aa: CASSKSKGRQGQPQHF

d_call: TRBD2
v_call: TRBV5-1
j_call: TRBJ2-3
clone_size: NA
cdr3_nt: TGCGCCAGCAGCTGGGGAGGGGCTGGCACAGATACGCAGTATTTT
cdr3_aa: CASSWGGAGTDTQYF

d_call: NA
v_call: TRBV5-1
j_call: TRBJ1-6
clone_size: NA
cdr3_nt: TGCGCCAGCAGCCGGGGGACCTATAATTCACCCCTCCACTTT
cdr3_aa: CASSRGTYNSPLHF

d_call: NA
v_call: TRBV20-1
j_call: TRBJ2-1
clone_size: NA
cdr3_nt: TGCAGTGCTAGACTAGGAAAGCAGTTCTTC
cdr3_aa: CSARLGKQFF

d_call: TRBD1
v_call: TRBV27
j_call: TRBJ1-6
clone_size: NA
cdr3_nt: TGTGCCAGCAGGAAAACAGGGGGCATCAATAGCTCCTATAATTCACCCCTCCACTTT
cdr3_aa: CASRKTGGINSSYNSPLHF

d_call: TRBD2
v_call: TRBV7-3
j_call: TRBJ2-5
clone_size: NA
cdr3_nt: TGTGCCAGCAGCTCCCTCGGGGCGGGGGGGCGAGAGACCCAGTACTTC
cdr3_aa: CASSSLGAGGRETQYF

d_call: NA
v_call: TRBV7-9
j_call: TRBJ2-3
clone_size: NA
cdr3_nt: TGTGCCAGCAGCTTAGATCCGGGAGCCACAGATACGCAGTATTTT
cdr3_aa: CASSLDPGATDTQYF

d_call: NA
v_call: TRBV6-5
j_call: TRBJ1-1
clone_size: once
cdr3_nt: TGTGCCAGCAGTATGGCGGGGGGGGGACGTGAAGCTTTCTTT
cdr3_aa: CASSMAGGGREAFF

d_call: NA
v_call: TRBV24-1
j_call: TRBJ1-5
clone_size: NA
cdr3_nt: TGTGCCACCAGTGATAGCGAATCGCCCCAGCATTTT
cdr3_aa: CATSDSESPQHF

d_call: NA
v_call: TRBV4-3
j_call: TRBJ1-1
clone_size: NA
cdr3_nt: TGCGCCAGCAGCCTCGAAACGGAGGGAAGAGCTTTCTTT
cdr3_aa: CASSLETEGRAFF

d_call: TRBD1
v_call: TRBV7-2
j_call: TRBJ1-1
clone_size: NA
cdr3_nt: TGTGCCAGCAGCCCCAGGGACGGAACAACAGGGGCTGAAGCTTTCTTT
cdr3_aa: CASSPRDGTTGAEAFF

d_call: NA
v_call: TRBV11-2
j_call: TRBJ2-6
clone_size: NA
cdr3_nt: TGTGCCAGCAGCTTAGTTAGCCCGACTATGAGCTCTGGGGCCAACGTCCTGACTTTC
cdr3_aa: CASSLVSPTMSSGANVLTF

d_call: TRBD1
v_call: TRBV6-2/TRBV6-3
j_call: TRBJ1-2
clone_size: NA
cdr3_nt: TGTGCCAGCAGCCGGGACAGGGACACAGGTGGCTACACCTTC
cdr3_aa: CASSRDRDTGGYTF

d_call: TRBD2
v_call: TRBV6-2/TRBV6-3
j_call: TRBJ2-3
clone_size: NA
cdr3_nt: TGTGCCAGCAGTCTAAGGACTAGCGCAGATACGCAGTATTTT
cdr3_aa: CASSLRTSADTQYF

d_call: TRBD2
v_call: TRBV5-1
j_call: TRBJ2-3
clone_size: NA
cdr3_nt: TGCGCCAGCAGCTTGGAGCGGGGTTTAAGGTATTTT
cdr3_aa: CASSLERGLRYF

d_call: TRBD2
v_call: TRBV5-4
j_call: TRBJ2-5
clone_size: NA
cdr3_nt: TGTGCCAGCAGCTTTAGCGGGGGGGTAGAGACCCAGTACTTC
cdr3_aa: CASSFSGGVETQYF

d_call: NA
v_call: TRBV6-6
j_call: TRBJ2-1
clone_size: NA
cdr3_nt: TGTGCCAGCAGTTACTTCACTAATAACTTTCGGTTCTTC
cdr3_aa: CASSYFTNNFRFF

d_call: NA
v_call: TRBV20-1
j_call: TRBJ1-2
clone_size: NA
cdr3_nt: TGCAGTGCTAGTCGGTCCCAAAGAGGAGGCTACACCTTC
cdr3_aa: CSASRSQRGGYTF

d_call: NA
v_call: TRBV5-4
j_call: TRBJ2-1
clone_size: NA
cdr3_nt: TGTGCCAGCAGCCCAGGGCCCTATGAGCAGTTCTTC
cdr3_aa: CASSPGPYEQFF

d_call: NA
v_call: TRBV9
j_call: TRBJ1-1
clone_size: NA
cdr3_nt: TGTGCCAGCAGCCCACATCCTCTGGGAGACACTGAAGCTTTCTTT
cdr3_aa: CASSPHPLGDTEAFF

d_call: NA
v_call: TRBV29-1
j_call: TRBJ1-2
clone_size: NA
cdr3_nt: TGCAGCGGGAGGGGCAACTATGGCTACACCTTC
cdr3_aa: CSGRGNYGYTF

d_call: NA
v_call: TRBV29-1
j_call: TRBJ1-2
clone_size: NA
cdr3_nt: TGCAGCGTTGAAGATCGTAACAGCCCCTATGGCTACACCTTC
cdr3_aa: CSVEDRNSPYGYTF

d_call: NA
v_call: TRBV24-1
j_call: TRBJ2-1
clone_size: NA
cdr3_nt: TGTGCCACCAGTGACCCGGGGAACTCCTACAATGAGCAGTTCTTC
cdr3_aa: CATSDPGNSYNEQFF

d_call: TRBD1
v_call: TRBV11-1
j_call: TRBJ2-7
clone_size: NA
cdr3_nt: TGTGCCAGCAGCGGACAGGGGGGTTCCTACGAGCAGTACTTC
cdr3_aa: CASSGQGGSYEQYF

d_call: TRBD1
v_call: TRBV6-5
j_call: TRBJ1-1
clone_size: NA
cdr3_nt: TGTGCCAGCAGTCCCGGGACAGGGGGGAACACTGAAGCTTTCTTT
cdr3_aa: CASSPGTGGNTEAFF

d_call: NA
v_call: TRBV5-4
j_call: TRBJ2-5
clone_size: NA
cdr3_nt: TGTGCCAGCAGCCCCCCGGGCGGCGGGGCCGTTCAAGAGACCCAGTACTTC
cdr3_aa: CASSPPGGGAVQETQYF

d_call: TRBD1
v_call: TRBV30
j_call: TRBJ1-4
clone_size: few
cdr3_nt: TGTGCCTGGAGTCCGGGACAGATAAATGAAAAACTGTTTTTT
cdr3_aa: CAWSPGQINEKLFF

d_call: NA
v_call: TRBV6-5
j_call: TRBJ2-7
clone_size: NA
cdr3_nt: TGTGCCAGCAGGGACACCAGATACGAGCAGTACTTC
cdr3_aa: CASRDTRYEQYF

d_call: TRBD1
v_call: TRBV6-2/TRBV6-3
j_call: TRBJ1-5
clone_size: NA
cdr3_nt: TGTGCCAGCAGTCCCTCGGGACAGGGCAATCAGCCCCAGCATTTT
cdr3_aa: CASSPSGQGNQPQHF

d_call: NA
v_call: TRBV19
j_call: TRBJ2-5
clone_size: NA
cdr3_nt: TGTGCCAGTAGTATCCGGGACAACCAAGAGACCCAGTACTTC
cdr3_aa: CASSIRDNQETQYF

d_call: NA
v_call: TRBV18
j_call: TRBJ2-7
clone_size: NA
cdr3_nt: TGTGCCAGCTCACCACCGCTAGGGGTAACCTACGAGCAGTACTTC
cdr3_aa: CASSPPLGVTYEQYF

d_call: NA
v_call: TRBV9
j_call: TRBJ1-5
clone_size: NA
cdr3_nt: TGTGCCAGCAGCCCGGGGTCCCATAGCAATCAGCCCCAGCATTTT
cdr3_aa: CASSPGSHSNQPQHF

d_call: TRBD1
v_call: TRBV28
j_call: TRBJ1-2
clone_size: NA
cdr3_nt: TGTGCCAGCAGTCCCCGGGACAGGGTAGGCTACACCTTC
cdr3_aa: CASSPRDRVGYTF

d_call: NA
v_call: TRBV5-4
j_call: TRBJ2-7
clone_size: NA
cdr3_nt: TGTGCCAGCAGCTCGGGGTCCGCCTACGAGCAGTACTTC
cdr3_aa: CASSSGSAYEQYF

d_call: TRBD2
v_call: TRBV5-1
j_call: TRBJ2-3
clone_size: NA
cdr3_nt: TGCGCCAGCAGCTTAGCGGGACTAGCGGCTAGCACAGATACGCAGTATTTT
cdr3_aa: CASSLAGLAASTDTQYF

d_call: TRBD1
v_call: TRBV28
j_call: TRBJ1-3
clone_size: once
cdr3_nt: TGTGCCAGCAGTTCTCTTATGGGCCTCAGGGGGCAGGCAAACACCATATATTTT
cdr3_aa: CASSSLMGLRGQANTIYF

d_call: TRBD1
v_call: TRBV28
j_call: TRBJ2-7
clone_size: NA
cdr3_nt: TGTGCCAGCAGGACAGGGCCACCCTACGAGCAGTACTTC
cdr3_aa: CASRTGPPYEQYF

d_call: NA
v_call: TRBV4-2
j_call: TRBJ2-1
clone_size: NA
cdr3_nt: TGTGCCAGCAGCCCTCGACTAGGGGTCGGTCTGACCTACAATGAGCAGTTCTTC
cdr3_aa: CASSPRLGVGLTYNEQFF

d_call: NA
v_call: TRBV3-1/TRBV3-2
j_call: TRBJ1-5
clone_size: NA
cdr3_nt: TGTGCCAGCAGCCACGCGGGGGCTGCGGGCAATCAGCCCCAGCATTTT
cdr3_aa: CASSHAGAAGNQPQHF

d_call: NA
v_call: TRBV6-5
j_call: TRBJ1-1
clone_size: once
cdr3_nt: TGTGCCAGCAAAAGTAGCGGCTTAACAGCTTTCTTT
cdr3_aa: CASKSSGLTAFF

d_call: TRBD1
v_call: TRBV15
j_call: TRBJ1-1
clone_size: NA
cdr3_nt: TGTGCCACCAGCAGAGGGGGGACAGGGATTAATGAAGCTTTCTTT
cdr3_aa: CATSRGGTGINEAFF

d_call: TRBD2
v_call: TRBV9
j_call: TRBJ2-1
clone_size: NA
cdr3_nt: TGTGCCAGCAGCCTAGGCGGTAGCGGGGGCTACCTCTTC
cdr3_aa: CASSLGGSGGYLF

d_call: NA
v_call: TRBV11-2
j_call: TRBJ2-6
clone_size: NA
cdr3_nt: TGTGCCAGCAGCTCGACGGGACATACCTCTGGGGCCAACGTCCTGACTTTC
cdr3_aa: CASSSTGHTSGANVLTF

d_call: NA
v_call: TRBV5-6
j_call: TRBJ2-7
clone_size: NA
cdr3_nt: TGTGCCAGCAGCTTGTATGGGGCGGGGGCGACCTACGAGCAGTACTTC
cdr3_aa: CASSLYGAGATYEQYF

d_call: TRBD2
v_call: TRBV19
j_call: TRBJ2-1
clone_size: once
cdr3_nt: TGTGCCAGTAGTAAGATTTGGACTAGCGGGGGGGGCAATGAGCAGTTCTTC
cdr3_aa: CASSKIWTSGGGNEQFF

d_call: TRBD1
v_call: TRBV7-6
j_call: TRBJ2-7
clone_size: NA
cdr3_nt: TGTGCCAGCAGCACAAGCGCGGCGGGGGACAGGGCCTACGAGCAGTACTTC
cdr3_aa: CASSTSAAGDRAYEQYF

d_call: NA
v_call: TRBV27
j_call: TRBJ1-2
clone_size: NA
cdr3_nt: TGTGCCGCGGGAGGGACACACTATGGCTACACCTTC
cdr3_aa: CAAGGTHYGYTF

d_call: TRBD1
v_call: TRBV18
j_call: TRBJ1-2
clone_size: NA
cdr3_nt: TGTGCCAGCTCACCAAGGGGCCCGACAGGGGGGAGTGATGGCTACACCTTC
cdr3_aa: CASSPRGPTGGSDGYTF

d_call: TRBD1
v_call: TRBV6-6
j_call: TRBJ1-2
clone_size: once
cdr3_nt: TGTGCCAGCTATGAGGGGGCAGGAGGCTACACCTTC
cdr3_aa: CASYEGAGGYTF

d_call: TRBD1
v_call: TRBV7-2
j_call: TRBJ1-5
clone_size: NA
cdr3_nt: TGTGCCAGCAGCTTAAGTGGGACAGGGAATGGCAATCAGCCCCAGCATTTT
cdr3_aa: CASSLSGTGNGNQPQHF

d_call: NA
v_call: TRBV3-1/TRBV3-2
j_call: TRBJ2-7
clone_size: once
cdr3_nt: TGTGCCAGCAGCCAGGCCACAGGATTACACTACGAGCAGTACTTC
cdr3_aa: CASSQATGLHYEQYF

d_call: NA
v_call: TRBV2
j_call: TRBJ1-2
clone_size: few
cdr3_nt: TGTGCCAGCAGTCCCCCCAGGGGAAACTATGGCTACACCTTC
cdr3_aa: CASSPPRGNYGYTF

d_call: NA
v_call: TRBV28
j_call: TRBJ1-6
clone_size: few
cdr3_nt: TGTGCCAGCAGGACAATCCAGGGGCAGCCACCCCTCCACTTT
cdr3_aa: CASRTIQGQPPLHF

d_call: NA
v_call: TRBV30
j_call: TRBJ1-6
clone_size: NA
cdr3_nt: TGTGCCTGGAGTCTCGGACGGGAGAATTCACCCCTCCACTTT
cdr3_aa: CAWSLGRENSPLHF

d_call: NA
v_call: TRBV4-2
j_call: TRBJ2-3
clone_size: NA
cdr3_nt: TGTGCCAGCAGCCAAGAACTGGATACGCAGTATTTT
cdr3_aa: CASSQELDTQYF

d_call: NA
v_call: TRBV4-1
j_call: TRBJ1-5
clone_size: NA
cdr3_nt: TGCGCCAGCAGCCCTCCAGGGGTCGGGAATCAGCCCCAGCATTTT
cdr3_aa: CASSPPGVGNQPQHF

d_call: TRBD1
v_call: TRBV5-1
j_call: TRBJ1-1
clone_size: NA
cdr3_nt: TGCGCCAGCGCGGGATCGACAGGGGAGGGGAAAGCTTTCTTT
cdr3_aa: CASAGSTGEGKAFF

d_call: NA
v_call: TRBV5-1
j_call: TRBJ2-7
clone_size: once
cdr3_nt: TGCGCCAGCAGCTTGGACGGGGTGGGGAAATGGTACGAGCAGTACTTC
cdr3_aa: CASSLDGVGKWYEQYF